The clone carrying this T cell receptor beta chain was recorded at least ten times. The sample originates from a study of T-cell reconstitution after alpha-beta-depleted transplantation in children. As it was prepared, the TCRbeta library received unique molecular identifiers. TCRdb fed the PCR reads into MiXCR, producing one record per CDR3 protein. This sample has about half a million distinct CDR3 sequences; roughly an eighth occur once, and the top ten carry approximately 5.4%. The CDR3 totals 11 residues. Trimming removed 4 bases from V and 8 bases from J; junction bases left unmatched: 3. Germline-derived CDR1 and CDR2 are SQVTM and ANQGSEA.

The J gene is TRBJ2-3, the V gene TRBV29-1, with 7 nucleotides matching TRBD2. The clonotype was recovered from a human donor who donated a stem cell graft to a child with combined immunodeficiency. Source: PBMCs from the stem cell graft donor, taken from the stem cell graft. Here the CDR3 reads CSVGGGGTQYF. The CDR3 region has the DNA TGCAGCGTTGGGGGGGGAGGTACGCAGTATTTT.